A single sample is the source of the 23 T cell receptor beta chains below, sequenced in a study of stem cell transplantation in POMP-related autoinflammatory disease. The method was immunoSEQ multiplex PCR; TCRdb's version includes in-frame clones alone and lacks a portion of them. Of about 68,000 clones in the sample, approximately 91% are singletons; the top ten hold more than 0.55%. The sample consisted of CD4+ T cells from PBMCs, taken after stem cell transplantation. Every receptor here comes from a human patient with POMP-related autoinflammation and immune dysregulation (PRAID). Part of the T cells may come from the graft donor.

The chain combines TRBV6-5 with TRBJ2-3, with 9 bases that match TRBD2. Germline loops: CDR1 MNHEY, CDR2 SVGAGI. The trim removed 0 bases at V and 4 bases at J, leaving 5 bases unmatched. The CDR3 is made up of 16 amino acids. The CDR3: CASSYSGRGGADTQYF. CDR3 DNA sequence: TGTGCCAGCAGTTACTCGGGGCGGGGGGGAGCAGATACGCAGTATTTT.

Here the CDR3 DNA reads TGCAGCGTTGAAGGACTCATGAACACTGAAGCTTTCTTT. Protein sequence: CSVEGLMNTEAFF. The chain uses TRBV29-1 and TRBJ1-1; D call uncertain. Deletions cut 1 base from V and 0 bases from J, with 6 bases between. Germline-derived CDR1 and CDR2 are SQVTM and ANQGSEA. The CDR3 totals 13 residues.

The chain is built from TRBV7-9 and TRBJ1-1; D possibly corresponds to TRBD1 (6 bases). The CDR3 loop spans 17 amino acids. The germline V gene encodes CDR1 SEHNR and CDR2 FQNEAQ (reference sequence). The V gene lost 4 bases and the J gene lost 2 bases, with 20 bases spanning the gap. CDR3 nucleotides: TGTGCCAGCAGCTCCATGGGGGGGGGCTTGTTAAACACTGAAGCTTTCTTT. As protein: CASSSMGGGLLNTEAFF.

The V gene is TRBV7-8, the J gene TRBJ2-7, with 9 bases that match TRBD1. The ends lost 6 bases at V and 1 base at J; junction bases unmatched: 7. This CDR3 is 15 amino acids long. Per germline, CDR1 SGHVS and CDR2 FQNEAQ. The CDR3 sequence is CASSFNGQGSYEQYF. The CDR3, as DNA: TGTGCCAGCAGTTTCAACGGACAGGGGTCCTACGAGCAGTACTTC.

V usage is TRBV6-5 and J usage is TRBJ1-2; D unclear. The germline V and J ends were trimmed by 0 bases and 8 bases, with 13 bases remaining between them. CDR3 size: 14 residues. Germline CDR1 reads MNHEY; CDR2 reads SVGAGI. Here the CDR3 DNA reads TGTGCCAGCAGTTACTCGCCAGGTCGTAGGGGCTACACCTTC. Its translation is CASSYSPGRRGYTF.

The gene calls are TRBV2 and TRBJ1-5, with D unresolved. CDR3 length equals 11 residues. Germline values: CDR1 SNHLY, CDR2 FYNNEI. Trimming stripped 5 bases from V and 3 bases from J, with 2 bases between. CDR3 amino acids: CASSYNQPQHF. The DNA of the CDR3 is TGTGCCAGCAGTTACAATCAGCCCCAGCATTTT.

The chain is built from TRBV30 and TRBJ2-5; D possibly uses TRBD1 or TRBD2 (6 bases each). V lost 4 bases and J lost 5, with 14 bases in between. This CDR3 has 13 residues. CDR1 and CDR2 (germline): GTSNPN, SVGIG (reference sequence). CDR3 protein: CAWTSEGGETQYF. The DNA for the CDR3 is TGTGCCTGGACCTCTGAAGGGGGGGAGACCCAGTACTTC.

The chain uses TRBV29-1 and TRBJ2-5; 8 positions match TRBD1. Germline V gene sequence: CDR1 SQVTM, CDR2 ANQGSEA. Germline trimming cut 6 bases from V and 4 bases from J; bases unmatched to any gene: 4. The CDR3 runs 12 residues. The CDR3 nucleotides are TGCAGCGTCGACAGGGGAATAGAGACCCAGTACTTC. This sequence encodes CSVDRGIETQYF. Drawing the rest from reference TRBV29-1 and TRBJ2-5, the complete variable domain is SAVISQKPSRDICQRGTSLTIQCQVDSQVTMMFWYRQQPGQSLTLIATANQGSEATYESGFVIDKFPISRPNLTFSTLTVSNMSPEDSSIYLCSVDRGIETQYFGPGTRLLVL.

The chain joins TRBV3-1 (or the pseudogene TRBV3-2) to TRBJ2-7; D is uncertain. The ends were cut back, 4 bases at V and 4 bases at J, with 8 bases in the middle. This CDR3 has 12 residues. In germline, CDR1 is LGHDT, CDR2 YNNKEL (reference sequence). The CDR3 DNA reads TGTGCCAGCAGCCTCAAGTGGTACGAGCAGTACTTC. It yields the protein CASSLKWYEQYF.

The CDR3: CASSQGPNQPQHF. As DNA, the CDR3 is TGTGCCAGCTCTCAAGGACCCAATCAGCCCCAGCATTTT. The J gene is TRBJ1-5, the V gene TRBV18; no definite D call. V lost 6 bases, J lost 3 bases, and 9 bases lay in between. There are 13 residues in the CDR3. Germline V gene data show CDR1 as KGHSH and CDR2 as LQKENI.

The chain has TRBV2 and TRBJ2-5, with no clear D. Germline V gene data show CDR1 as SNHLY and CDR2 as FYNNEI. This CDR3 comprises 15 residues. V was shortened by 2 bases and J by 0 bases, with 10 bases between the two germline ends. The CDR3 DNA reads as TGTGCCAGCAGTGAAATGGGTACTTACCAAGAGACCCAGTACTTC. Amino acids: CASSEMGTYQETQYF.

This clone was observed a single time. The chain combines TRBV24-1 with TRBJ2-4; D gene uncertain. CDR1 KGHDR and CDR2 SFDVKD come from the germline V gene. This CDR3 contains 8 residues. Trimming stripped 10 bases from V and 13 bases from J, with 7 bases between. The CDR3 DNA sequence: TGTGCCACTATACTGCAGTACTTC. Translation gives CATILQYF.

The chain couples TRBV4-2 to TRBJ1-2; tentative D call: TRBD1 (6 bases). The V gene lost 3 bases and the J gene lost 6 bases, with 14 bases spanning the gap. The V gene's germline CDR1 is LGHNA and CDR2 YNFKEQ. The CDR3 has 14 residues. In DNA, the CDR3 is TGTGCCAGCAGCCAGCTATCAGGGGCAAATGGCTACACCTTC. Protein: CASSQLSGANGYTF.

This chain connects TRBV6-5 to TRBJ2-2, with D possibly matching TRBD2 (5 bases). V was shortened by 6 bases and J by 0 bases, with 11 bases between the two germline ends. The germline CDR1 and CDR2 sequences are MNHEY and SVGAGI. This CDR3 has 15 residues. The CDR3 sequence is CASRMRVTNTGELFF. In nucleotides, the CDR3 is TGTGCCAGCAGAATGAGGGTTACGAACACCGGGGAGCTGTTTTTT.

This chain connects TRBV7-9 to TRBJ2-3; 7 nucleotides match TRBD2. After removal of 3 bases from V and 0 bases from J, the junction contained 9 bases not matched to a gene. Germline lookup yields CDR1 SEHNR and CDR2 FQNEAQ (reference sequence). CDR3 size: 17 residues. The CDR3 loop is CASSFFGGLISTDTQYF. The CDR3 nucleotides read TGTGCCAGCAGCTTTTTCGGGGGGTTGATAAGCACAGATACGCAGTATTTT.

The chain uses TRBV6-5 and TRBJ2-7; D is ambiguous. The CDR3 length is 11 residues. V lost 6 bases and J 7 bases, leaving 10 bases between the germline ends. Germline assignment: CDR1 MNHEY and CDR2 SVGAGI. The CDR3 sequence is CASSPGGEQYF. The CDR3 DNA sequence: TGTGCCAGCAGCCCCGGTGGGGAGCAGTACTTC.

The chain combines TRBV23-1 with TRBJ1-2; TRBD1 might be the D (5 bases). TRBV23-1 is classed as an ORF, of uncertain function. CDR3 size: 14 residues. V was clipped by 7 bases and J by 6 bases, with 18 bases between them. CDR3 DNA sequence: TGCGCCAGCATTCACCAGGGAGATGAGGATGGCTACACCTTC. Its protein product is CASIHQGDEDGYTF.

The chain employs TRBV15 and TRBJ2-7, with 9 positions matching TRBD1. CDR1 LNHNV and CDR2 YYDKDF come from the germline V gene (reference sequence). The trim removed 5 bases at V and 4 bases at J, leaving 3 bases unmatched. This CDR3 spans 13 amino acids. The CDR3 DNA sequence: TGTGCCACCAGCTTGGGACAGGGATACGAGCAGTACTTC. Encoded protein: CATSLGQGYEQYF.

The count of this clone is one. The V and J genes are TRBV19 and TRBJ2-7, with D perhaps TRBD1 or TRBD2 (5 bases each). The CDR3 runs 13 residues. Germline V lookup: CDR1 LNHDA, CDR2 SQIVND (reference sequence). Trimming cost V 6 bases and J 0 bases, with 9 bases left between them. This CDR3 reads CASSQGPSYEQYF. In DNA, the CDR3 is TGTGCCAGTAGCCAGGGACCCTCCTACGAGCAGTACTTC.

This clone was seen a few times. The chain carries TRBV7-9 and TRBJ1-5, with 8 bases fitting TRBD1. The V and J ends lost 6 bases and 4 bases, in that order; junction bases with no gene match: 5. The CDR3 runs 14 residues. From germline, CDR1 is SEHNR and CDR2 FQNEAQ (reference sequence). The CDR3 loop is CASSRTGLNQPQHF. CDR3 DNA: TGTGCCAGCAGTCGGACAGGGTTGAATCAGCCCCAGCATTTT.

V usage is TRBV28 and J usage is TRBJ2-1; D is unresolved. Germline-derived CDR1 and CDR2 are MDHEN and SYDVKM. Trimming took 7 bases from V and 8 from J, leaving 18 bases between them. This CDR3 spans 14 amino acids. For the CDR3, the DNA is TGTGCCAGCAAAGAACTTCGGAGTCGCGATGAGCAGTTCTTC. Protein: CASKELRSRDEQFF. The complete variable domain, with remaining parts taken from reference TRBV28 and TRBJ2-1, reads DVKVTQSSRYLVKRTGEKVFLECVQDMDHENMFWYRQDPGLGLRLIYFSYDVKMKEKGDIPEGYSVSREKKERFSLILESASTNQTSMYLCASKELRSRDEQFFGPGTRLTVL.

The rearrangement links TRBV29-1 to TRBJ2-3; 10 nucleotides align to TRBD1. The CDR3 runs to 14 residues. Trimming at V came to 3 bases and at J to 3 bases, leaving 3 bases not matched to a gene. Per germline, CDR1 SQVTM and CDR2 ANQGSEA. In DNA, the CDR3 is TGCAGCGTTGAGGGGGACAGGGGAACAGATACGCAGTATTTT. It encodes CSVEGDRGTDTQYF.

The chain couples TRBV9 to TRBJ2-1; 8 bases are shared with TRBD2. The length of the CDR3 is 15 residues. Germline assignment: CDR1 SGDLS and CDR2 YYNGEE. The V gene end was trimmed by 3 bases and the J gene end by 3 bases; junction bases not matched to a gene: 5. The CDR3 DNA sequence: TGTGCCAGCAGCGAGCGCAGCGGGGGCTACAATGAGCAGTTCTTC. It specifies CASSERSGGYNEQFF.